The source of this T cell receptor (beta chain) is a study of T cells in Graves' hyperthyroidism and ophthalmopathy. Authors of the study amplified TCR beta CDR3 regions from RNA transcripts. With the HTBI primer set, the TCR CDR3 went through a first round of RT-PCR. TCRdb re-called the multiplex PCR reads through MiXCR, storing one row per CDR3 protein. Of some 350,000 distinct CDR3 sequences listed, around 25% were seen once; the top ten hold around four fifths. CDR3 length equals 14 residues. The germline gives CDR1 SGHAT, CDR2 FQNNGV. V was cut by 5 bases and J by 4 bases, with 14 bases left in between. This clonotype was observed many times. What it binds is not known. Whole-study findings and limits: The model made its ophthalmopathy prediction, and onset followed a median 6.5 months later. The majority of expanded thyroid clonotypes above 0.001 also appeared in blood.

Graves' hyperthyroidism is called stable when ophthalmopathy does not progress within 18 months. The sequence derives from a middle-aged man with Graves' hyperthyroidism. Sequencing was performed on blood. The chain combines TRBV11-2 with TRBJ2-5; the D gene is possibly TRBD1 (5 bases). The CDR3 spells CASSTQGMGETQYF. CDR3 nucleotide sequence: TGTGCCAGCAGCACCCAGGGAATGGGAGAGACCCAGTACTTC.